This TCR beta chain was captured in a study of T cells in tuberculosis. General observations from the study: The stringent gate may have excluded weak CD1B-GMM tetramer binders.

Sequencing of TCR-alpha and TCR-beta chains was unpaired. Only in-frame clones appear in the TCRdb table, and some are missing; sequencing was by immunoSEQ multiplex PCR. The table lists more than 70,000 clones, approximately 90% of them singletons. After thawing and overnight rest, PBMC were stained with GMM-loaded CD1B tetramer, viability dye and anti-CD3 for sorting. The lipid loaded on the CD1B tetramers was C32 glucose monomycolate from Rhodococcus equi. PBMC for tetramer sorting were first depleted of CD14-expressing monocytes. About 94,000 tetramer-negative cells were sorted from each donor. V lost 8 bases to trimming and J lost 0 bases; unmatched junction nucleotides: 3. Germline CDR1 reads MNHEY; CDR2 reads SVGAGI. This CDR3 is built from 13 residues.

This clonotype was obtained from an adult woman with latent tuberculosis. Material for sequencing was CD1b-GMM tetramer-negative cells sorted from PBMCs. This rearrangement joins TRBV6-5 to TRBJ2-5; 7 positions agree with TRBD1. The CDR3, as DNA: TGTGCCAGCCGTCAGGGGGACCAAGAGACCCAGTACTTC. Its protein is CASRQGDQETQYF.